The 8 T cell receptor beta chains listed next were all sequenced from one sample in a study of regulatory T cells in long-lasting Graves disease. As to time point: newly diagnosed GD, antithyroid drugs for less than 3 months. Scientists built the TCR library using RNA that was extracted from PBMCs. Building the TCR beta libraries relied on iRepertoire HTBI primers, and CDR3 regions underwent Arm-PCR. TCRdb reprocessed the multiplex PCR reads with MiXCR, giving one entry per CDR3 protein. The table lists about 620,000 distinct CDR3 sequences, approximately 15% of them singletons. These data are also associated with another study on T cells in Graves' hyperthyroidism and ophthalmopathy.

The sample was peripheral blood mononuclear cells (PBMCs), taken at new diagnosis, from a patient treated with antithyroid drugs. These receptors originate from a woman in her twenties or thirties with Graves disease.

This clonotype turned up a few times. V usage is TRBV3-1 and J usage is TRBJ2-7, with 7 bases lining up with TRBD2. The CDR3 has 14 residues. The V gene end was trimmed by 0 bases and the J gene end by 3 bases; junction bases not matched to a gene: 2. The germline V gene has CDR1 LGHDT and CDR2 YNNKEL (reference sequence). The CDR3 loop is CASSQEGGIYEQYF. In DNA form, the CDR3 reads TGTGCCAGCAGCCAAGAGGGAGGGATCTACGAGCAGTACTTC.

Ten or more counts support this clonotype. This sequence joins TRBV20-1 and TRBJ1-2, with TRBD1 as a possible D gene (5 bases). With 0 bases removed from V and 3 bases from J, the gap between germline ends came to 14 bases. This CDR3 region has 15 residues. In germline, CDR1 is DFQATT, CDR2 SNEGSKA (reference sequence). The CDR3 DNA follows: TGCAGTGCTAGAGAGGGGGTCGCCGAGCACTATGGCTACACCTTC. Its translation is CSAREGVAEHYGYTF.

The rearrangement uses TRBV5-1 and TRBJ1-5; 8 nucleotides agree with TRBD1. V was clipped by 1 base and J by 5 bases; unmatched bases: 5. Germline loops: CDR1 SGHRS, CDR2 YFSETQ. This CDR3 contains 15 residues. CDR3 sequence: CASSLQGAEYQPQHF. DNA for the CDR3: TGCGCCAGCAGCTTGCAGGGGGCGGAATATCAGCCCCAGCATTTT.

There are many counts of this clonotype. This chain joins TRBV12-3 or TRBV12-4 and TRBJ1-3, with D perhaps matching TRBD1 (6 bases). V was clipped by 3 bases and J by 1 base, with 10 bases between them. The CDR3 consists of 15 residues. The DNA of the CDR3 is TGTGCCAGCAGTTTCGGGGGCAGTTCTGGAAACACCATATATTTT. Residues: CASSFGGSSGNTIYF.

In this sample, this clonotype turned up many times. For the CDR3, the DNA is TGCAGTGCTAGAGATTTCACGGGCAATCAGCCCCAGCATTTT. This translates into CSARDFTGNQPQHF. J is TRBJ1-5 and V is TRBV20-1; no clear D. V was trimmed by 0 bases and J by 2 bases, leaving 8 bases between them. The CDR3 spans 14 residues. CDR1 is DFQATT, CDR2 SNEGSKA, per germline (reference sequence).

In its sample, this clonotype was seen a few times. The V gene is TRBV25-1, the J gene TRBJ2-7, with TRBD1 identical over 8 bases. Per the germline V gene, CDR1 is MGHDK and CDR2 is SYGVNS. CDR3 length: 17 residues. V shed 4 bases and J 5 bases; nucleotides not matched to a gene: 16. The DNA for the CDR3 is TGTGCCAGCAGTGCCCAAGATAGGGACAGGAATCCCCACGAGCAGTACTTC. Translating gives CASSAQDRDRNPHEQYF.

The table lists this clonotype with many counts. The CDR3 DNA is TGTGCCAGCAGCCAAGTAGTGAGCGCAGACCAGAACACTGAAGCTTTCTTT. Amino acids: CASSQVVSADQNTEAFF. V usage is TRBV3-1 and J usage is TRBJ1-1; no reliable D call. The CDR3 has 17 residues. Germline CDR1 LGHDT, CDR2 YNNKEL (reference sequence). V shed 1 base and J shed 1 base, with 16 bases lying between them.

This clonotype was picked up many times. This rearrangement joins TRBV6-1 to TRBJ1-1; D gene unclear. CDR3 length equals 14 residues. Trimming took off 2 bases at V and 6 bases at J, with 13 bases between the two ends. The germline CDR1 and CDR2 sequences are MNHNS and SASEGT. In DNA, the CDR3 is TGTGCCAGCAGTGAAACCGGAGGCCTCCCTGAAGCTTTCTTT. This codes for CASSETGGLPEAFF.